This entry features one TCR beta chain sequence. The sample is drawn from a study of shared clonotypes between healthy human individuals. Measured with immunoSEQ multiplex PCR; TCRdb has only the in-frame clones, and not every one. The sample lists approximately 2,000,000 clones, about nine tenths occurring once. CDR3 size: 14 residues. Germline V gene data show CDR1 as LNHDA and CDR2 as SQIVND (reference sequence). The V and J ends lost 6 bases and 2 bases, in that order; junction bases with no gene match: 6. Sequencing used naive CD4+ T cells from PBMCs. Subset noted: CD45RA+ positively selected. This TCR derives from a young man in good health. Some clones in this sample may be carry-over from other donors' samples. J is TRBJ1-1 and V is TRBV19; 7 nucleotides match TRBD1. This CDR3 is CASRPDRVNTEAFF. CDR3 in DNA: TGTGCCAGTAGACCTGACAGGGTTAACACTGAAGCTTTCTTT.